The rows below give T cell receptor beta chains drawn from one sample of a study of blood T cells in healthy people across ages. TCRdb re-derived calls from the 5' RACE reads in MiXCR, one entry per CDR3 protein. The repertoire holds approximately 350,000 distinct CDR3 sequences, with about 49% as singletons. Source material: blood. The receptors were sampled from a man aged 55 to 70 in good health. The CDR3 runs from the conserved cysteine through the conserved F or W. D genes are given only for firm matches. A clone size is listed for some rows: how often the clone was seen (once, few, many), or a class if it is expanded.

D	V	size	J	DNA	CDR3
TRBD1	TRBV5-8	NA	TRBJ2-3	TGTGCCAGCAGCACAAGGGACAGGGTAGAGGATACGCAGTATTTT	CASSTRDRVEDTQYF
NA	TRBV20-1	NA	TRBJ2-5	TGCAGTGCTGTCACCCAGGTTTTCTTAGGGGAGACCCAGTACTTC	CSAVTQVFLGETQYF
NA	TRBV5-1	many	TRBJ2-7	TGCGCCAGCAGCCCGGGTTGGGACCGTTCCTACGAGCAGTACTTC	CASSPGWDRSYEQYF
NA	TRBV4-1	NA	TRBJ1-5	TGCGCCAGCAGCTCGAACAGGGATAGCAATCAGCCCCAGCATTTT	CASSSNRDSNQPQHF
NA	TRBV3-1	few	TRBJ2-5	TGTGCCAGCAGCCAAGCATGGAGGCAAGAGACCCAGTACTTC	CASSQAWRQETQYF
NA	TRBV11-2	once	TRBJ2-7	TGTGCCAGCAGCTTGGAACACCTCAAGCAGTACTTC	CASSLEHLKQYF
NA	TRBV20-1	few	TRBJ2-7	TGCAGTGCTAGAGATCGGGCGGGAACCCTCTACGAGCAGTACTTC	CSARDRAGTLYEQYF
TRBD1	TRBV20-1	NA	TRBJ2-6	TGCAGTGCGAAATACAGGGGACAGCCACGCTCTGGGGCCAACGTCCTGACTTTC	CSAKYRGQPRSGANVLTF
TRBD1	TRBV28	NA	TRBJ2-1	TGTGCCAGCAGTTTAGGGCTAGCAGGGGGGTTCTTC	CASSLGLAGGFF
NA	TRBV6-6	NA	TRBJ1-5	TGTGCCAGCAGGAGGGGCAACAATCAGCCCCAGCATTTT	CASRRGNNQPQHF
NA	TRBV7-9	once	TRBJ2-5	TGTGCCAGCAGCCAAACATCACAGGGTTGGGAGACCCAGTACTTC	CASSQTSQGWETQYF
NA	TRBV7-9	few	TRBJ2-7	TGTGCCAGCAGCTTAGCCATGGCGTACGAGCAGTACTTC	CASSLAMAYEQYF
NA	TRBV2	NA	TRBJ2-5	TGTGCCAGCAGTGAACAGCGGGTGAACCAAGAGACCCAGTACTTC	CASSEQRVNQETQYF
NA	TRBV28	few	TRBJ2-6	TGTGCCAGCAGTCTACGCCCAGGGGCCGGGGCCAACGTCCTGACTTTC	CASSLRPGAGANVLTF
NA	TRBV20-1	few	TRBJ1-2	TGCAGTGTTAGAAAGACGGAAGTCAACTATGGCTACACCTTC	CSVRKTEVNYGYTF
TRBD2	TRBV6-2/TRBV6-3	NA	TRBJ2-7	TGTGCCAGCGGGAGGGCCTACGAGCAGTACTTC	CASGRAYEQYF
NA	TRBV20-1	NA	TRBJ2-7	TGCAGTGCTAGAGACAGGGGACCGGTGTACGAGCAGTACTTC	CSARDRGPVYEQYF
TRBD2	TRBV12-3/TRBV12-4	NA	TRBJ2-5	TGTGCCAGCAGTTTATTGGGGCTAGCGGGAAGGGAGACCCAGTACTTC	CASSLLGLAGRETQYF
NA	TRBV20-1	NA	TRBJ1-2	TGCAGTGCTAGAGATCCCCCCATTGGCTACACCTTC	CSARDPPIGYTF
TRBD2	TRBV4-3	NA	TRBJ2-3	TGCGCCAGCAGCCAAGATCCAGCGGGAGTGGAAGATACGCAGTATTTT	CASSQDPAGVEDTQYF
TRBD1	TRBV29-1	NA	TRBJ1-1	TGCAGCGTTGTTGGGACGGGACAGGGCAACACTGAAGCTTTCTTT	CSVVGTGQGNTEAFF
NA	TRBV7-8	many	TRBJ2-5	TGTGCCAGCAGCCCCCTAAATACAAACCAAGAGACCCAGTACTTC	CASSPLNTNQETQYF
NA	TRBV6-4	NA	TRBJ1-1	TGTGCCAGCAGTGACTCAGGGGGTCACACTGAAGCTTTCTTT	CASSDSGGHTEAFF
NA	TRBV29-1	NA	TRBJ2-3	TGCAGCGGGGGCCTCGGAGATACGCAGTATTTT	CSGGLGDTQYF
NA	TRBV7-8	once	TRBJ1-2	TGTGCCAGCAGCTCGAGGGGGGGCGCGGACTATGGCTACACCTTC	CASSSRGGADYGYTF
NA	TRBV11-3	few	TRBJ2-7	TGTGCCAGCAGCCAAGGAGAGTACGAGCAGTACTTC	CASSQGEYEQYF
NA	TRBV4-3	NA	TRBJ2-5	TGCGTCAGCAGCCAAGAAGAGGGGGGCGAGGGTGAGACCCAGTACTTC	CVSSQEEGGEGETQYF
NA	TRBV29-1	NA	TRBJ2-7	TGCAGCGTGGGGTACACAATCTACGAGCAGTACTTC	CSVGYTIYEQYF
NA	TRBV12-3/TRBV12-4	NA	TRBJ2-7	TGTGCCAGCAGTACCGCAACAGGGAGTGGCCACGAGCAGTACTTC	CASSTATGSGHEQYF
TRBD1	TRBV12-3/TRBV12-4	once	TRBJ2-2	TGTGCCAGCAGTTTAAGGGTTGGGACAGGGAAGAACACCGGGGAGCTGTTTTTT	CASSLRVGTGKNTGELFF
TRBD1	TRBV7-3	NA	TRBJ2-5	TGTGCCAGCAGCCCGACAGGGTCCCCTCGAGAAGAGACCCAGTACTTC	CASSPTGSPREETQYF
NA	TRBV11-3	NA	TRBJ2-7	TGTGCCAGTGGGGACAACTCCTACGAGCGGTACTTC	CASGDNSYERYF
NA	TRBV27	NA	TRBJ2-7	TGTGCCAGCAGTTTATATGGGGCGGGGAACGAGCAGTACTTC	CASSLYGAGNEQYF
TRBD1	TRBV7-2	NA	TRBJ2-1	TGTGCCAGCAGCAGACAGGGTAGTGTCAATGAGCAGTTCTTC	CASSRQGSVNEQFF
NA	TRBV7-2	many	TRBJ2-7	TGTGCCAGCAGCTTTGGTAGGGGCGGATACGAGCAGTACTTC	CASSFGRGGYEQYF
NA	TRBV3-1	NA	TRBJ2-1	TGTGCCAGCAGCCAGCTCGACCGCTCCTACAATGAGCAGTTCTTC	CASSQLDRSYNEQFF
NA	TRBV9	once	TRBJ2-1	TGTGCCAGCAGCGTACTAGCGTGGGACAATGAGCAGTTCTTC	CASSVLAWDNEQFF
TRBD1	TRBV28	few	TRBJ1-2	TGTGCCAGCAGCCTCGGACAGGGGGCTGGCTACACCTTC	CASSLGQGAGYTF
NA	TRBV10-1	NA	TRBJ1-6	TGCGCCAGCAGAGCCGACAGGAATAATTCACCCCTCCACTTT	CASRADRNNSPLHF
TRBD2	TRBV10-3	NA	TRBJ2-3	TGTGCCACCGCAACTAGCGGGAGGGCCCTTAGCACAGATACGCAGTATTTT	CATATSGRALSTDTQYF